The rows below give T cell receptor beta chains drawn from one sample of a study of T cell responses to AZD1222 COVID-19 vaccine. The data were produced by immunoSEQ multiplex PCR, yet TCRdb's version contains in-frame clones alone and is incomplete. The top ten hold about 16% of the sample, which has fewer than 150,000 clones, roughly 84% seen once. The material sequenced was peripheral blood, taken 28 days after the second AZD1222 dose. Receptors originate from an adult who received the AZD1222 COVID-19 vaccine. Each CDR3 is given with its conserved first and last residue. The D gene is left open where the match is weak. Size tells how often a clone was seen (once, few, many) or the class of an expanded clone, and some rows leave it out.

DNA | CDR3 | J | V | size | D
TGTGCCAGCAGCTTACCTCGCTCGGGACAGATTAATTCACCCCTCCACTTT | CASSLPRSGQINSPLHF | TRBJ1-6 | TRBV5-8 | NA | TRBD1
TGTGCCAGCAGGGCGCGAAGGGAAAAACTGTTTTTT | CASRARREKLFF | TRBJ1-4 | TRBV12-3/TRBV12-4 | once | NA
TGTGCCAGTAGTATAGGTCGGCAGGCCTACGAGCAGTACTTC | CASSIGRQAYEQYF | TRBJ2-7 | TRBV19 | NA | NA
TGTGCCAGCAGCCAAGATAGTGGGAGAGAGACCCAGTACTTC | CASSQDSGRETQYF | TRBJ2-5 | TRBV14 | NA | NA
TGTGCCAGCAGCTCCATAACCTCGGGCCCGCCCGAAGCTTTCTTT | CASSSITSGPPEAFF | TRBJ1-1 | TRBV11-1 | NA | NA
TGTGCCAGCAGCTTAGTGGCTAGCGGAACAGATACGCAGTATTTT | CASSLVASGTDTQYF | TRBJ2-3 | TRBV7-2 | NA | TRBD2
TGCGCCAGCAGCTGGGCCAGGGGCCAAGAGACCCAGTACTTC | CASSWARGQETQYF | TRBJ2-5 | TRBV5-1 | NA | NA
TGTGCCAGCAGCTTGGATTCGTACCCCGGGTATGATGGGAATGAGCAGTTCTTC | CASSLDSYPGYDGNEQFF | TRBJ2-1 | TRBV5-6 | NA | NA
TGTGCCAGCAGTTACTTTGGATCCAGGGGGTACTACGAGCAGTACTTC | CASSYFGSRGYYEQYF | TRBJ2-7 | TRBV6-5 | NA | TRBD1
TGTGCCAGCAGTTCCCCGGGAGGTACCTATGGCTACACCTTC | CASSSPGGTYGYTF | TRBJ1-2 | TRBV28 | NA | NA
TGTGCCAGCAGCCTACAGACCTCAGGGTCACCCCTCCACTTT | CASSLQTSGSPLHF | TRBJ1-6 | TRBV3-1/TRBV3-2 | NA | NA
TGTGCCAGTAGTATCGGCAGTTTGATTCGCAATCAGCCCCAGCATTTT | CASSIGSLIRNQPQHF | TRBJ1-5 | TRBV19 | NA | NA
TGTGCCAGCAGCTTGGCGAGCGCAGACAATCAGCCCCAGCATTTT | CASSLASADNQPQHF | TRBJ1-5 | TRBV5-6 | NA | NA
TGCGCCAGCAGGGCTAGGACAGGACGGATCGGCGAGCAGTACTTC | CASRARTGRIGEQYF | TRBJ2-7 | TRBV5-1 | NA | TRBD1
TGTGCCAGCAGTTTTGCGGGGGGTAGGGGTGAGCAGTTCTTC | CASSFAGGRGEQFF | TRBJ2-1 | TRBV27 | NA | TRBD2
TGTGCCAGCAGTCCACAGGGGAATGAGCAGTTCTTC | CASSPQGNEQFF | TRBJ2-1 | TRBV6-5 | NA | TRBD1
TGTGCCAGCAGCCTTGAATCAGTAAATGAAAAACTGTTTTTT | CASSLESVNEKLFF | TRBJ1-4 | TRBV5-8 | NA | NA
TGTGCCAGCAAGTGGGGCAACTACGAGCAGTACTTC | CASKWGNYEQYF | TRBJ2-7 | TRBV9 | NA | NA
TGCGCCAGCAGCTTGTCCGGATTGAACACTGAAGCTTTCTTT | CASSLSGLNTEAFF | TRBJ1-1 | TRBV5-1 | once | NA
TGTGCCTGGCTGGGGGGGACAGCCAACGTCCTGACTTTC | CAWLGGTANVLTF | TRBJ2-6 | TRBV30 | NA | NA
TGTGCCAGCAGTTACTTCCAGGGGCTTCAGCCCCAGCATTTT | CASSYFQGLQPQHF | TRBJ1-5 | TRBV6-2/TRBV6-3 | NA | NA
TGCAGCGTTGTGGGGCCTCAAGAGACCCAGTACTTC | CSVVGPQETQYF | TRBJ2-5 | TRBV29-1 | NA | NA
TGTGCCAGCACCTGGGATTTTTTCTATGGCTACACCTTC | CASTWDFFYGYTF | TRBJ1-2 | TRBV12-3/TRBV12-4 | NA | NA
TGTGCCAGCAGTCCCGGGAGCTACGAGCAGTACTTC | CASSPGSYEQYF | TRBJ2-7 | TRBV12-3/TRBV12-4 | once | NA
TGTGCCAGTAGTATCTCATCGGCGTCGCGAACTGAAGCTTTCTTT | CASSISSASRTEAFF | TRBJ1-1 | TRBV19 | once | NA
TGTGCCAGCAGCCCAACCAGGCAGATGAACACTGAAGCTTTCTTT | CASSPTRQMNTEAFF | TRBJ1-1 | TRBV11-1 | NA | NA
TGTGCCAGCAGCTTAGTGACGGGCGGGGGCACAGATACGCAGTATTTT | CASSLVTGGGTDTQYF | TRBJ2-3 | TRBV11-1 | NA | NA
TGTGCTAGTGGTTTGGTACTTTCCCCGAACACCGGGGAGCTGTTTTTT | CASGLVLSPNTGELFF | TRBJ2-2 | TRBV12-5 | NA | NA
TGTGCCAGCAGTTACTTTGATGGGGGTGAAGCTTTCTTT | CASSYFDGGEAFF | TRBJ1-1 | TRBV6-5 | NA | NA
TGTGCCAGCAGGTACGGGCCTTCGAACACTGAAGCTTTCTTT | CASRYGPSNTEAFF | TRBJ1-1 | TRBV5-5 | NA | NA
TGTGCCAGCAGTTACGGTGGAACCAATCAGCCCCAGCATTTT | CASSYGGTNQPQHF | TRBJ1-5 | TRBV6-5 | NA | NA
TGTGCCAGCGGGGCCGGGACTAGCGGGAGTAAAGGGTCCTACAATGAGCAGTTCTTC | CASGAGTSGSKGSYNEQFF | TRBJ2-1 | TRBV9 | once | TRBD2
TGTGCCAGCAGTTTAAATGCAGGGTATAGTGGCTACACCTTC | CASSLNAGYSGYTF | TRBJ1-2 | TRBV28 | NA | NA
TGTGCCAGCAGCTTAGTTTATCCCGGGGAGCTGTTTTTT | CASSLVYPGELFF | TRBJ2-2 | TRBV11-3 | NA | NA
TGCGCCAGCAGCTTGGGACTAGCGGACAGCACAGATACGCAGTATTTT | CASSLGLADSTDTQYF | TRBJ2-3 | TRBV5-1 | NA | TRBD2
TGTGCCAGCAGCTCCGCCAGGCGCGAGCAGTTCTTC | CASSSARREQFF | TRBJ2-1 | TRBV7-9 | NA | NA
TGCGCCAGCAGCCAAGTGGGACAGGGCACTGAAGCTTTCTTT | CASSQVGQGTEAFF | TRBJ1-1 | TRBV4-3 | NA | TRBD1
TGTGCCAGTCGCTGGACAGCGAACACCGGGGAGCTGTTTTTT | CASRWTANTGELFF | TRBJ2-2 | TRBV6-4 | NA | NA
TGTGCCAGCAGTCAGAGGAGCCAAAAAGGGGTCGGGTTGACTAATGAAAAACTGTTTTTT | CASSQRSQKGVGLTNEKLFF | TRBJ1-4 | TRBV6-6 | NA | NA
TGTGCCAGCAGCCAAAGTGGAGGCGAGCAGTACTTC | CASSQSGGEQYF | TRBJ2-7 | TRBV3-1/TRBV3-2 | NA | NA
TGTGCCAGCAGCCTCGGCCTAGCTGGCAATGAGCAGTTCTTC | CASSLGLAGNEQFF | TRBJ2-1 | TRBV9 | NA | NA
TGTGCCAGCAGGGACAGGGTACTTGAGAATGGCTACACCTTC | CASRDRVLENGYTF | TRBJ1-2 | TRBV25-1 | NA | TRBD1
TGTGCCAGCAGCCAGCTCCTGCGGGGGGTAGAGACCCAGTACTTC | CASSQLLRGVETQYF | TRBJ2-5 | TRBV3-1/TRBV3-2 | NA | TRBD2
TGTGCCAGCAGTGAAGGAGAAAGGGGGGGGAGCACAGATACGCAGTATTTT | CASSEGERGGSTDTQYF | TRBJ2-3 | TRBV2 | NA | NA
TGTGCCAGCAGCGGAGGGGGGGTCGCGTACGAGCAGTACTTC | CASSGGGVAYEQYF | TRBJ2-7 | TRBV7-2 | NA | NA
TGTGCCAGTAGACAGAACACCGGGGAGCTGTTTTTT | CASRQNTGELFF | TRBJ2-2 | TRBV19 | NA | NA
TGCGCCAGCAGCCTGATGGGACTACCTAGCACAGATACGCAGTATTTT | CASSLMGLPSTDTQYF | TRBJ2-3 | TRBV4-3 | NA | TRBD2
TGTGCCAGCAGCTCCTCGGGGGGGTTCAATGAGCAGTTCTTC | CASSSSGGFNEQFF | TRBJ2-1 | TRBV7-3 | few | TRBD2
TGTGCCAGCAGTCGGACAGGGGGGGGCTACGAGCAGTACTTC | CASSRTGGGYEQYF | TRBJ2-7 | TRBV6-5 | NA | TRBD1
TGCGCCAGCAGCCCCGCGACAGAACCCAACTACACCTTC | CASSPATEPNYTF | TRBJ1-2 | TRBV5-1 | NA | NA
TGTGCCAGCAGCCCGGGACAGCCCAATCAGCCCCAGCATTTT | CASSPGQPNQPQHF | TRBJ1-5 | TRBV28 | NA | TRBD1
TGTGCCAGCAGCTCCCGGGACAGCAATCAGCCCCAGCATTTT | CASSSRDSNQPQHF | TRBJ1-5 | TRBV9 | few | NA